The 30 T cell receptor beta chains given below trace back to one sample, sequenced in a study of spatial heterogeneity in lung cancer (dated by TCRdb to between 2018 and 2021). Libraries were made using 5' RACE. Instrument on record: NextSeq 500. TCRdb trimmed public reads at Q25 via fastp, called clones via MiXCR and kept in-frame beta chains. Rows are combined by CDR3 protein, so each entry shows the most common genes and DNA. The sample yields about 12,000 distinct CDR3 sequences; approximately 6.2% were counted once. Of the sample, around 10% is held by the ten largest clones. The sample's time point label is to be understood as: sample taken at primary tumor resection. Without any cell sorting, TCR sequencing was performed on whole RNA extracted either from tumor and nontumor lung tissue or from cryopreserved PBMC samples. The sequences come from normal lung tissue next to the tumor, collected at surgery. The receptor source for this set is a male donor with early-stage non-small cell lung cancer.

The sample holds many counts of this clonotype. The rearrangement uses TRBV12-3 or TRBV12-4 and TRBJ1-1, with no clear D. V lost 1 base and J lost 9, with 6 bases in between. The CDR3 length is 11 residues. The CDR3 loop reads CASSLGWKAFF. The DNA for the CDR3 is TGTGCCAGCAGTTTAGGATGGAAAGCTTTCTTT.

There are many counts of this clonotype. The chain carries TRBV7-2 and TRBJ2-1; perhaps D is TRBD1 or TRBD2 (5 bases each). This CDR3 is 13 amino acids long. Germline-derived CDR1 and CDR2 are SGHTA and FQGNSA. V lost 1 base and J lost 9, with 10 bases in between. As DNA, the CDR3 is TGTGCCAGCAGCTTAGGGGGGTTGCTTGAGCAGTTCTTC. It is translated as CASSLGGLLEQFF.

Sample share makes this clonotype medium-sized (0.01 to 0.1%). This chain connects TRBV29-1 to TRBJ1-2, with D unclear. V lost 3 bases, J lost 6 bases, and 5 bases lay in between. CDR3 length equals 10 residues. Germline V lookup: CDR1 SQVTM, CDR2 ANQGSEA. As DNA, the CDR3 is TGCAGCGTTGATCCCCATGGCTACACCTTC. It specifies CSVDPHGYTF.

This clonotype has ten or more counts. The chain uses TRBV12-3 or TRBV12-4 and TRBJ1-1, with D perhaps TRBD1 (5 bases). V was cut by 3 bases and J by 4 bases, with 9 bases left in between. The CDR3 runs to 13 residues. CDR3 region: CASSFGGGTEAFF. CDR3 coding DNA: TGTGCCAGCAGTTTTGGGGGGGGCACTGAAGCTTTCTTT.

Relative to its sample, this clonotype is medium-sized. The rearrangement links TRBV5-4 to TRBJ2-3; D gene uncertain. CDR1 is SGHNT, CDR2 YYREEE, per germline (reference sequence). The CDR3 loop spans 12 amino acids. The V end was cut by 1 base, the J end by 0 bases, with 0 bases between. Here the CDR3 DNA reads TGTGCCAGCAGCTTGAGCACAGATACGCAGTATTTT. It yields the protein CASSLSTDTQYF.

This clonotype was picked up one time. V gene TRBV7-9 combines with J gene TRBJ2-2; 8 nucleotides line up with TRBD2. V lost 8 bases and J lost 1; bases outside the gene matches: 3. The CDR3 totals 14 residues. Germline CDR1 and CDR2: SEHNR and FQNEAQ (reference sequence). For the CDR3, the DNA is TGTGCCAGCGCGGGGGGCTTGAACACCGGGGAGCTGTTTTTT. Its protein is CASAGGLNTGELFF.

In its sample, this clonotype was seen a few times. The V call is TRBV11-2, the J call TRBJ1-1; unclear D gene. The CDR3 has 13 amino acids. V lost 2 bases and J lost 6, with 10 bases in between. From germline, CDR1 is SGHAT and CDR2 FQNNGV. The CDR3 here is CASSLWEPPEAFF. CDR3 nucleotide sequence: TGTGCCAGCAGCTTATGGGAGCCCCCTGAAGCTTTCTTT.

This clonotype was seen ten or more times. CDR3 sequence reads: CASSLGVGSEAFF. The CDR3 bases are TGTGCCAGCAGCTTAGGAGTAGGCAGTGAAGCTTTCTTT. This chain connects TRBV7-9 to TRBJ1-1; D unclear. V was pared by 1 base and J by 7 bases, with 10 bases between. In germline, CDR1 is SEHNR, CDR2 FQNEAQ (reference sequence). CDR3 size: 13 residues.

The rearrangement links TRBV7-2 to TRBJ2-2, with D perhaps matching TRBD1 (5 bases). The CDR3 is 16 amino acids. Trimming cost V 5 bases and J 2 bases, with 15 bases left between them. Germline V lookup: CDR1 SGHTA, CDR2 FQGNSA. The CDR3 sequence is CASSRQTLLNTGELFF. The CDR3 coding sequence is TGTGCCAGCAGCCGACAGACGCTACTCAACACCGGGGAGCTGTTTTTT.

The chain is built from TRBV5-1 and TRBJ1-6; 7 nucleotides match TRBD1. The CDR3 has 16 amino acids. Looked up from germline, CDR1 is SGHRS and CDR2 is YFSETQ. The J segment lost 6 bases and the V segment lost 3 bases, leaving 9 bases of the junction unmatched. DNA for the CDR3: TGCGCCAGCAGCTCCGGACAGGTTCCAACTAATTCACCCCTCCACTTT. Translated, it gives CASSSGQVPTNSPLHF.

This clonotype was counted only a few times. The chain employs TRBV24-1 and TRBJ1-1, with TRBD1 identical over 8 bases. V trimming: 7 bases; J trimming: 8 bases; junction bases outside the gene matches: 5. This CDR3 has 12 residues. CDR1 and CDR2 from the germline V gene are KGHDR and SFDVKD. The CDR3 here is CATRTTGGEAFF. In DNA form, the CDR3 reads TGTGCCACCAGAACCACAGGGGGGGAAGCTTTCTTT.

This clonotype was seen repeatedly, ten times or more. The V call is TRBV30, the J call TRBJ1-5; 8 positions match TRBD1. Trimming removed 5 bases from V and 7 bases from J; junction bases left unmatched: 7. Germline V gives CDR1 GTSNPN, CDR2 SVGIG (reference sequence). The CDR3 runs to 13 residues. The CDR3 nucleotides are TGTGCCTGGGATGACAGGGGAGGCCAGCCCCAGCATTTT. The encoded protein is CAWDDRGGQPQHF.

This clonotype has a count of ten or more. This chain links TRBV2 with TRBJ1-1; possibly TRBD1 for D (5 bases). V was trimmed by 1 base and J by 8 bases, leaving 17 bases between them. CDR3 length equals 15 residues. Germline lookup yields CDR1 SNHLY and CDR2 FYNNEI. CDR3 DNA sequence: TGTGCCAGCAGTGAAGGGGACCGTTACAGACCCGAAGCTTTCTTT. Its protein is CASSEGDRYRPEAFF.

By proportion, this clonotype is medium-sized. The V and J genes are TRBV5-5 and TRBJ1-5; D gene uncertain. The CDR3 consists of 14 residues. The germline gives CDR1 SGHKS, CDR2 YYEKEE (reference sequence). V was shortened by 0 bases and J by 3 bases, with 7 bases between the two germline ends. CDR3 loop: CASSLDVHNQPQHF. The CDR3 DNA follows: TGTGCCAGCAGCTTGGACGTACACAATCAGCCCCAGCATTTT.

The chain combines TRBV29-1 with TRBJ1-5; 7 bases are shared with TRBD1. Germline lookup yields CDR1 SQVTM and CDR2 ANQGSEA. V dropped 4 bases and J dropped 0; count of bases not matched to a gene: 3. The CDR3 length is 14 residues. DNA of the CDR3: TGCAGCGTTGGGGACAGATTTAGCAATCAGCCCCAGCATTTT. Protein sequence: CSVGDRFSNQPQHF.

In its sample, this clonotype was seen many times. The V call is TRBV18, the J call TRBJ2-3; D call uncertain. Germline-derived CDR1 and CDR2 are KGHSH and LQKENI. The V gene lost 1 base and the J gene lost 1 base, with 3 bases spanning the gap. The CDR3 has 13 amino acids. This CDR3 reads CASSPLGTDTQYF. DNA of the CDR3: TGTGCCAGCTCACCACTTGGCACAGATACGCAGTATTTT.

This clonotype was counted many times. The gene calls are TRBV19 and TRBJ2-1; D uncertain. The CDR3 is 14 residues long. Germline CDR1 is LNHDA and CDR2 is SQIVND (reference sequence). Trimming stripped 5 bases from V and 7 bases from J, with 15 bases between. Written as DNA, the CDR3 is TGTGCCAGTAGTTATCGGAGTGACCTTAATGAGCAGTTCTTC. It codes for CASSYRSDLNEQFF.

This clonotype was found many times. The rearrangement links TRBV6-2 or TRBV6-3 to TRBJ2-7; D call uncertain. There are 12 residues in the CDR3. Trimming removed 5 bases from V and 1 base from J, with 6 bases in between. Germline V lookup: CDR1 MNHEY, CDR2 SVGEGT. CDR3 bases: TGTGCCAGCAGTCACATGTCCTACGAGCAGTACTTC. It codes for CASSHMSYEQYF.

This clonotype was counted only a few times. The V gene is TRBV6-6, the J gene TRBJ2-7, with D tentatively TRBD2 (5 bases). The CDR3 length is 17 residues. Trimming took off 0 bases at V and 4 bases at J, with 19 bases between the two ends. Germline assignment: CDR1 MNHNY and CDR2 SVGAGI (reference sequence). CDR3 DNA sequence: TGTGCCAGCAGTTACTCGAACCGGCTACTAGAAGCTTACGAGCAGTACTTC. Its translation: CASSYSNRLLEAYEQYF.

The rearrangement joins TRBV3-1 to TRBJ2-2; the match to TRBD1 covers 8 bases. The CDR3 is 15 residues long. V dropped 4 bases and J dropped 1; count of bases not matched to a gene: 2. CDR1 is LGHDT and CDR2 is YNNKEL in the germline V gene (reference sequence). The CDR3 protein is CASSPGQGNTGELFF. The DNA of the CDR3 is TGTGCCAGCAGCCCAGGACAGGGGAACACCGGGGAGCTGTTTTTT. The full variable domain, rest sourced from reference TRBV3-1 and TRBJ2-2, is DTAVSQTPKYLVTQMGNDKSIKCEQNLGHDTMYWYKQDSKKFLKIMFSYNNKELIINETVPNRFSPKSPDKAHLNLHINSLELGDSAVYFCASSPGQGNTGELFFGEGSRLTVL.

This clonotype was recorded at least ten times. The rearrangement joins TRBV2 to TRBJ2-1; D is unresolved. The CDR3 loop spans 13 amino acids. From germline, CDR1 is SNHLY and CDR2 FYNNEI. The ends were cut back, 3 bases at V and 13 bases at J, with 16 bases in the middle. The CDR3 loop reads CASSEVRDAGQFF. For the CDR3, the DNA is TGTGCCAGCAGTGAGGTCCGCGACGCTGGCCAGTTCTTC.

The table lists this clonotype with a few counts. CDR3 bases: TGTGCCAGCAGAGTTGACCTGAACACTGAAGCTTTCTTT. Amino acid sequence: CASRVDLNTEAFF. V is TRBV5-4 and J is TRBJ1-1, with unresolved D. CDR1 SGHNT and CDR2 YYREEE come from the germline V gene (reference sequence). V shed 5 bases and J shed 0 bases, with 8 bases lying between them. The CDR3 contains 13 residues.

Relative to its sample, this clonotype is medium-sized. The CDR3 nucleotides are TGTGCCATCAGTGCCGGGACTAGCTGGGAGACCCAGTACTTC. Translated: CAISAGTSWETQYF. The rearrangement links TRBV10-3 to TRBJ2-5; 9 positions match TRBD2. This CDR3 contains 14 residues. Germline CDR1 is ENHRY and CDR2 is SYGVKD. With 4 bases clipped from V and 5 bases from J, the junction kept 5 bases outside the gene matches.

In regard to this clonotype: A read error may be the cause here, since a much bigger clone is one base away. The CDR3 protein is CASKQGGANVLTF. Here the CDR3 DNA reads TGTGCCAGCAAACAAGGTGGGGCCAACGTCCTGACTTTC. The chain carries TRBV12-3 or TRBV12-4 and TRBJ2-6; no definite D call. Trimming left V 7 bases short and J 3 bases short, with 7 bases between. The length of the CDR3 is 13 residues.

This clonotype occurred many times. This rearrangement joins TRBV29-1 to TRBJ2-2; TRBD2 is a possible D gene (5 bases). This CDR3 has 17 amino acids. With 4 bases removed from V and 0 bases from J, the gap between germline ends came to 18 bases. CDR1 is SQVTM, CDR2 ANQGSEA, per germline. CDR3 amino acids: CSVGEYRGLANTGELFF. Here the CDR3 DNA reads TGCAGCGTTGGGGAGTATCGCGGACTCGCGAACACCGGGGAGCTGTTTTTT.

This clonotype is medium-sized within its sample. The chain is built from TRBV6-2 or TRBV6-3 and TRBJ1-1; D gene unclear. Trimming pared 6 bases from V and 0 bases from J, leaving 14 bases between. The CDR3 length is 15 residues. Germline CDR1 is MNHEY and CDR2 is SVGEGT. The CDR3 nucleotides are TGTGCCAGCAGCCCGAGAAGTCCCATGAACACTGAAGCTTTCTTT. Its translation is CASSPRSPMNTEAFF.

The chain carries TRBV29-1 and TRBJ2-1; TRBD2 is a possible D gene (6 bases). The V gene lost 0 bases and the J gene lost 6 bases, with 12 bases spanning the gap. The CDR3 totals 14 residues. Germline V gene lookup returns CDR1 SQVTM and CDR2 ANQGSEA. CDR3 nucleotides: TGCAGCGTTGAAGATGGGGCCGGGAGCAATGAGCAGTTCTTC. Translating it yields CSVEDGAGSNEQFF.

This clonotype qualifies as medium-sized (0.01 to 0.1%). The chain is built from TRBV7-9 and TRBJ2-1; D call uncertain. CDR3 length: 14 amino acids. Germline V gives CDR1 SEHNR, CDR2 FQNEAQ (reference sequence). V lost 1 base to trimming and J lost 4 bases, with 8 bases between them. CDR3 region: CASSLGLGYNEQFF. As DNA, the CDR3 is TGTGCCAGCAGCTTAGGTTTAGGGTACAATGAGCAGTTCTTC.

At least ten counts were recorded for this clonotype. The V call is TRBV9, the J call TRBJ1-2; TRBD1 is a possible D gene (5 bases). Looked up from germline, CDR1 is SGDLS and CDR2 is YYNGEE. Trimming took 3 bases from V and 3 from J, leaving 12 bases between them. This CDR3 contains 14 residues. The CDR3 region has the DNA TGTGCCAGCAGCGCTTCCACAGGATACTATGGCTACACCTTC. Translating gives CASSASTGYYGYTF. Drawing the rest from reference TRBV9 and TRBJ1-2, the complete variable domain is DSGVTQTPKHLITATGQRVTLRCSPRSGDLSVYWYQQSLDQGLQFLIQYYNGEERAKGNILERFSAQQFPDLHSELNLSSLELGDSALYFCASSASTGYYGYTFGSGTRLTVV.

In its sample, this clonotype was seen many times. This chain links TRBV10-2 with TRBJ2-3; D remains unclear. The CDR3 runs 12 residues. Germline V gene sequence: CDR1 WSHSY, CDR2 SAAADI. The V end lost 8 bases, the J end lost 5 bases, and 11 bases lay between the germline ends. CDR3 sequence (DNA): TGCGCCAGCGCGATAACAGAAGATACGCAGTATTTT. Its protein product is CASAITEDTQYF.